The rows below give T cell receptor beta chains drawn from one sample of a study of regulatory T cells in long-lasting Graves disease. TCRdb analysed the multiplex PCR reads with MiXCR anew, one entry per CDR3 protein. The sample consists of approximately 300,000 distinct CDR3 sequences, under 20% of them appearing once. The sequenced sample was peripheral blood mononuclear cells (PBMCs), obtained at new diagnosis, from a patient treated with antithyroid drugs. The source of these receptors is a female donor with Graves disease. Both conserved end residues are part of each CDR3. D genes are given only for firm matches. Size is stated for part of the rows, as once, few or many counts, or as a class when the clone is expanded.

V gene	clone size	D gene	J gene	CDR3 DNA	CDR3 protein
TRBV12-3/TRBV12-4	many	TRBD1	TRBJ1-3	TGTGCCAGCAGTTTAGGGACAGGGTGGGGAAACACCATATATTTT	CASSLGTGWGNTIYF
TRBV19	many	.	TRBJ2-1	TGTGCCAGTAGGGATCGCATTAGGGCGAAACCCTACAATGAGCAGTTCTTC	CASRDRIRAKPYNEQFF
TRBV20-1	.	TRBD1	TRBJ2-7	TGCAGTGCTAGAGATTTTCCAGGGGGCGGAAAGGAGCAGTACTTC	CSARDFPGGGKEQYF
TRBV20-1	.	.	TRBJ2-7	TGCAGTGCGACCCGGGACGGTTCCTACGAGCAGTACTTC	CSATRDGSYEQYF
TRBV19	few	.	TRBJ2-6	TGTGCCAGTAGTCCCCGTCACGGACGCTCTGGGGCCAACGTCCTGACTTTC	CASSPRHGRSGANVLTF
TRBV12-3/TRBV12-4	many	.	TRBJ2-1	TGTGCCAGCAGCACAGCCCGGTTCGGGGGCGACTACAATGAGCAGTTCTTC	CASSTARFGGDYNEQFF
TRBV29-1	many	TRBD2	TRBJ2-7	TGCAGCGTAGAGGGACTAGCGGGAGAGTACGAGCAGTACTTC	CSVEGLAGEYEQYF
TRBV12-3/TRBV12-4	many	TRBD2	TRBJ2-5	TGTGCCAGCAGGTCGGGACTAGGGGGGTTGGAGACCCAGTACTTC	CASRSGLGGLETQYF
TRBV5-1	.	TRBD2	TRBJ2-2	TGCGCCAGCAGCACCCTGACTAGCGGGGACACCGGGGAGCTGTTTTTT	CASSTLTSGDTGELFF
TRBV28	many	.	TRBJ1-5	TGTGCCAGCATTTCTGGGTTAGGCAATCAGCCCCAGCATTTT	CASISGLGNQPQHF
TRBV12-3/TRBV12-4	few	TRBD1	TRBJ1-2	TGTGCCAGCAGTCAACGGACAGGGGGTAACTATGGCTACACCTTC	CASSQRTGGNYGYTF
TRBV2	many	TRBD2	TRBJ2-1	TGTGCCAGCAGTGAATTACTAGCGGATCCATACAATGAGCAGTTCTTC	CASSELLADPYNEQFF
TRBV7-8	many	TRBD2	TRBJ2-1	TGTGCCAGCAGCCTCCGTCGGGAGGGCCCCAATGAGCAGTTCTTC	CASSLRREGPNEQFF
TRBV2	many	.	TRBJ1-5	TGTGCCAGCAGAGGACGGAAGAATCAGCCCCAGCATTTT	CASRGRKNQPQHF
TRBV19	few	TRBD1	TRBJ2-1	TGTGCCAGTAGTGGACAGGGTGGAGGCTATGAGCAGTTCTTC	CASSGQGGGYEQFF
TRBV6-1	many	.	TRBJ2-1	TGTGCCAGCAGTGTACTAGTTTACAATGAGCAGTTCTTC	CASSVLVYNEQFF
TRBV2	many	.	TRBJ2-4	TGTGCCAGCAGTTCCGAGGGGGGAGACAAAAACATTCAGTACTTC	CASSSEGGDKNIQYF
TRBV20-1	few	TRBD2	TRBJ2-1	TGCAGTGCTTCTCGCTATAGCGGGAGCTCCTACAATGAGCAGTTCTTC	CSASRYSGSSYNEQFF
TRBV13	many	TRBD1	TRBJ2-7	TGTGCCAGCAGCCGGGACAGGGGCTACGAGCAGTACTTC	CASSRDRGYEQYF
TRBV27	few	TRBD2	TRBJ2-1	TGTGCCAGCCGGATCACTAGCGGGAGGGTAAATGAGCAGTTCTTC	CASRITSGRVNEQFF
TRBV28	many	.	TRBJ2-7	TGTGCCAGCAGTTTTAGTTTTAACGAGCAGTACTTC	CASSFSFNEQYF
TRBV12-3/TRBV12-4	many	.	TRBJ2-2	TGTGCCAGCAGTTTAAGGGCGGTCACCGGGGAGCTGTTTTTT	CASSLRAVTGELFF
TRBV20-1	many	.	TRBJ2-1	TGCAGTGCTAGAGGCCCGCGTAAGGACAGCCGGGACTACAGCTACAATGAGCAGTTCTTC	CSARGPRKDSRDYSYNEQFF
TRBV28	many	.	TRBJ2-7	TGTGCCAGCTCACCTGGGGCCTACGAGCAGTACTTC	CASSPGAYEQYF
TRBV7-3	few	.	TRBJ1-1	TGTGCCAGCAGCTTATTGGTAGGGTATGAGGCTGAAGCTTTCTTT	CASSLLVGYEAEAFF
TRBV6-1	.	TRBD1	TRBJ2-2	TGTGCCAGCACCCGGGACAGATACACCTGGGAGCTGTTTTTT	CASTRDRYTWELFF
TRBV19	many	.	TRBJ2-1	TGTGCCAGTAGTCTTGGACCGGGGCAGTTCTTC	CASSLGPGQFF
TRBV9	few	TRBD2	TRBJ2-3	TGTGCCAGCAGCGTAGTAGCGGGAGTGGATACGCAGTATTTT	CASSVVAGVDTQYF
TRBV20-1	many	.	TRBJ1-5	TGCAGTGCTAGGGAACCGGCCAGCAATCAGCCCCAGCATTTT	CSAREPASNQPQHF
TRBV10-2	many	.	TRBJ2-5	TGCGCCAGCGGGGGGAGCAGGGCGGAGACCCAGTACTTC	CASGGSRAETQYF
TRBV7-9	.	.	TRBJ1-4	TGTGCCAGCAGCCGGGAAAGCGGTGAAAAACTGTTTTTT	CASSRESGEKLFF
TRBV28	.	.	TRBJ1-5	TGTGCCAGCAGGCAGGGTTTATACCAGCCCCAGCATTTT	CASRQGLYQPQHF
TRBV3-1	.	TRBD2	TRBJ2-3	TGTGCCAGCAGTGAACGCGGGAGGACAGATACGCAGTATTTT	CASSERGRTDTQYF
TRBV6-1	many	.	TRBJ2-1	TGTGCCAGCAGTGAAATGGAGTGGCATTTTGTAGGTGAGCAGTTCTTC	CASSEMEWHFVGEQFF
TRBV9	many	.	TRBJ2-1	TGTGCCAGCAGCGTAGCAGGAAGTGCGGGTGAGCAGTTCTTC	CASSVAGSAGEQFF
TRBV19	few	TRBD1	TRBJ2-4	TGTGCCAGTAGACTGACAGGGGGCATTTTGGGCAAAAACATTCAGTACTTC	CASRLTGGILGKNIQYF